This passage covers 11 T cell receptor beta chains from one sample sequenced in a study of beta chain features in type 1 diabetes (dated by TCRdb to 2016 to 2019). Findings and caveats that apply to the study as a whole: Type 1 diabetes patients showed a moderate but significant shortening of TCRB CDR3 length in all four CD4+ subsets.

These TCRs are of unknown antigen specificity. Libraries came from the immunoSEQ multiplex PCR assay. The entire isolated RNA was reverse transcribed using the High Capacity cDNA Reverse Transcription Kit, and thus expressed TCRB transcripts were sequenced. Not all clones reach the TCRdb copy of this immuneACCESS table, which keeps in-frame sequences only. Checked studies attribute under half of the gap to unresolved V genes and leave the rest unexplained. Across this sample there are 500,000 to 650,000 clones, with around an eighth seen only once. Jointly, the top ten make up 0.095% to 0.15% of the sample. The sample taken for sequencing was naive CD4+ T cells from blood. The sample's cell subset or site label is to be understood as: true naive CD4+ T cells. The receptors come from a man between 25 and 39 years old with type 1 diabetes.

There are a few counts of this clone. The chain is built from TRBV11-2 and TRBJ1-5, with D unclear. The V and J ends lost 5 bases and 3 bases respectively, with 11 bases between them. Germline V CDR1 and CDR2: SGHAT, FQNNGV. The CDR3 runs to 14 residues. The CDR3 sequence is CASSLDGNNQPQHF. The CDR3 DNA reads as TGTGCCAGCAGCCTGGACGGTAACAATCAGCCCCAGCATTTT.

This clone showed up just a few times. The chain employs TRBV4-2 and TRBJ2-1; D could derive from TRBD1 or TRBD2 (5 bases each). The CDR3 extends over 17 amino acids. Germline V gene sequence: CDR1 LGHNA, CDR2 YNFKEQ. The V gene lost 0 bases and the J gene lost 4 bases, with 16 bases spanning the gap. Here the CDR3 reads CASSQDLGGVWYNEQFF. DNA for the CDR3: TGTGCCAGCAGCCAAGATCTTGGGGGTGTTTGGTACAATGAGCAGTTCTTC.

This clone came up a few times. V is TRBV30 and J is TRBJ2-5; D uncertain. V lost 1 base and J 6 bases, leaving 3 bases between the germline ends. This CDR3 comprises 10 residues. The germline V gene has CDR1 GTSNPN and CDR2 SVGIG (reference sequence). CDR3 sequence reads: CAWSAKTQYF. The CDR3 DNA reads TGTGCCTGGAGTGCGAAGACCCAGTACTTC.

The chain has TRBV28 and TRBJ1-2; D is undetermined. Looked up from germline, CDR1 is MDHEN and CDR2 is SYDVKM. V lost 5 bases, J lost 5 bases, and 12 bases lay in between. This CDR3 has 13 amino acids. The CDR3 nucleotides read TGTGCCAGCAGTCCCGCCGGAGGGTATGGCTACACCTTC. Amino acid sequence: CASSPAGGYGYTF.

In its sample, this clone was seen a few times. The chain has TRBV2 and TRBJ2-1; D is ambiguous. Germline V gene data show CDR1 as SNHLY and CDR2 as FYNNEI. The CDR3 totals 11 residues. Trimming took 7 bases from V and 8 from J, leaving 9 bases between them. CDR3 nucleotide sequence: TGTGCCAGCACTCGCGAATATGAGCAGTTCTTC. It is translated as CASTREYEQFF.

The chain combines TRBV5-1 with TRBJ2-5; D remains unclear. The V gene lost 5 bases and the J gene lost 5 bases, with 19 bases spanning the gap. This CDR3 has 15 residues. Germline CDR1 SGHRS, CDR2 YFSETQ. CDR3 region: CASSPSVLIQETQYF. The CDR3 nucleotides read TGCGCCAGCAGTCCTTCCGTCCTAATTCAGGAGACCCAGTACTTC.

The table lists this clone with a few counts. V and J are TRBV7-2 and TRBJ2-3, with TRBD2 matching 8 bases. The CDR3 contains 15 residues. From germline, CDR1 is SGHTA and CDR2 FQGNSA. V was clipped by 3 bases and J by 2 bases; unmatched bases: 4. CDR3 amino acids: CASSLRSGVTDTQYF. The DNA for the CDR3 is TGTGCCAGCAGCTTGCGTAGCGGGGTCACAGATACGCAGTATTTT.

This clone was counted only a few times. The chain joins TRBV7-2 to TRBJ1-2; 7 bases line up with TRBD1. The CDR3 runs to 15 residues. Trimming took 3 bases from V and 3 from J; bases not matched to a gene: 7. The germline V gene encodes CDR1 SGHTA and CDR2 FQGNSA. In DNA form, the CDR3 reads TGTGCCAGCAGCTTCGACAGGGATGTATACTATGGCTACACCTTC. Protein product: CASSFDRDVYYGYTF.

The chain recombines TRBV27 with TRBJ2-1; D not resolved. Germline V CDR1 and CDR2: MNHEY, SMNVEV (reference sequence). V shed 5 bases and J shed 0 bases, with 11 bases lying between them. There are 15 residues in the CDR3. The CDR3 DNA reads TGTGCCAGCAGTCTGACTCTCGCCTCCTACAATGAGCAGTTCTTC. This sequence encodes CASSLTLASYNEQFF.

The chain uses TRBV9 and TRBJ1-1; no definite D call. Germline CDR1 SGDLS, CDR2 YYNGEE. Trimming pared 3 bases from V and 3 bases from J, leaving 15 bases between. The CDR3 runs 15 residues. The CDR3 bases are TGTGCCAGCAGCGCTCTGGGGTACGCTGACACTGAAGCTTTCTTT. This sequence encodes CASSALGYADTEAFF.

This clone has only a few counts. J is TRBJ2-7 and V is TRBV7-9, with a possible D match to TRBD1 (6 bases). Germline CDR1 reads SEHNR; CDR2 reads FQNEAQ (reference sequence). The CDR3 is 14 amino acids. Trimming stripped 2 bases from V and 4 bases from J, with 12 bases between. The CDR3 nucleotides read TGTGCCAGCAGCTTATCAGGGGCTTTTTACGAGCAGTACTTC. Its translation is CASSLSGAFYEQYF.